These 15 T cell receptor beta chains were sequenced from one sample in a study of neurological immune-mediated disorders. TCRdb reanalysed the 5' RACE reads using MiXCR and keeps one entry per CDR3 protein. Counted here are 23,000 or so distinct CDR3 sequences, approximately 13% occurring once; the ten biggest clones make up around 12%. The material sequenced was PBMCs. The origin of the receptors is an older woman with HTLV-1-associated myelopathy (HAM/TSP).

Many counts were recorded for this clonotype. The chain has TRBV30 and TRBJ1-2, with 8 bases fitting TRBD1. With V trimmed by 6 bases and J by 2 bases, 2 bases remained unmatched. The CDR3 is made up of 12 amino acids. In germline, CDR1 is GTSNPN, CDR2 SVGIG (reference sequence). CDR3 DNA sequence: TGTGCCTGTGACAGGGGAAACTATGGCTACACCTTC. Translated: CACDRGNYGYTF.

This chain joins TRBV5-4 and TRBJ2-7, with D perhaps being TRBD1 or TRBD2 (5 bases each). This CDR3 comprises 18 residues. The V end was cut by 4 bases, the J end by 3 bases, with 26 bases between. From germline, CDR1 is SGHNT and CDR2 YYREEE (reference sequence). The CDR3: CASSTRDEKSAVDYEQYF. Written as DNA, the CDR3 is TGTGCCAGCAGCACCCGGGACGAGAAAAGTGCTGTTGACTACGAGCAGTACTTC.

This clonotype was detected a few times. The rearrangement uses TRBV30 and TRBJ2-2; no clear D. The CDR3 length is 12 residues. The ends were cut back, 5 bases at V and 3 bases at J, with 7 bases in the middle. The germline CDR1 and CDR2 sequences are GTSNPN and SVGIG (reference sequence). The DNA of the CDR3 is TGTGCCTGGGCAGTCTACACCGGGGAGCTGTTTTTT. It encodes CAWAVYTGELFF.

Ten or more counts support this clonotype. The chain carries TRBV20-1 and TRBJ2-3, with D tentatively TRBD2 (5 bases). CDR3 length: 15 residues. Germline loops: CDR1 DFQATT, CDR2 SNEGSKA (reference sequence). Trimming left V 0 bases short and J 0 bases short, with 10 bases between. The DNA for the CDR3 is TGCAGTGCTAGAGATCTGACTAATAGCACAGATACGCAGTATTTT. The encoded protein is CSARDLTNSTDTQYF.

Ten or more counts support this clonotype. The chain couples TRBV12-3 or TRBV12-4 to TRBJ2-7; perhaps D is TRBD1 or TRBD2 (5 bases each). V gave up 5 bases and J gave up 0 bases, with 11 bases separating them. The CDR3 is 14 amino acids. CDR3 protein: CASSPGPISYEQYF. The DNA for the CDR3 is TGTGCCAGCAGTCCGGGACCGATCTCCTACGAGCAGTACTTC.

This clonotype has a count of ten or more. This CDR3 is CASSFDRGLVNTQYF. Here the CDR3 DNA reads TGTGCCAGCAGCTTCGACCGGGGCCTCGTAAATACGCAGTATTTT. The chain couples TRBV11-2 to TRBJ2-3; perhaps D is TRBD1 or TRBD2 (5 bases each). Per the germline V gene, CDR1 is SGHAT and CDR2 is FQNNGV. Trimming removed 3 bases from V and 7 bases from J, with 17 bases in between. CDR3 length equals 15 residues.

Ten or more counts support this clonotype. J is TRBJ1-4 and V is TRBV30; 11 bases are shared with TRBD1. In germline, CDR1 is GTSNPN, CDR2 SVGIG (reference sequence). There are 14 residues in the CDR3. V shed 4 bases and J 6 bases; nucleotides not matched to a gene: 4. The CDR3 DNA follows: TGTGCCTGGACCCGGACAGGGGGCGATGAAAAACTGTTTTTT. Residues: CAWTRTGGDEKLFF.

This clonotype was seen repeatedly, ten times or more. The chain couples TRBV20-1 to TRBJ2-3; possibly TRBD2 for D (6 bases). V lost 3 bases and J 5 bases, leaving 12 bases between the germline ends. The CDR3 is 13 residues long. The germline V gene encodes CDR1 DFQATT and CDR2 SNEGSKA (reference sequence). As DNA, the CDR3 is TGCAGTGCTAGCGGGAGATTCAGAGATACGCAGTATTTT. The encoded protein is CSASGRFRDTQYF.

Ten or more counts support this clonotype. The chain is built from TRBV6-5 and TRBJ2-1, with 9 bases matching TRBD1. The length of the CDR3 is 14 residues. The ends lost 7 bases at V and 9 bases at J; junction bases unmatched: 10. Germline values: CDR1 MNHEY, CDR2 SVGAGI. CDR3 coding DNA: TGTGCCAGCACTGGCGACAGGGGGAGAGGTGAGCAGTTCTTC. Amino acids: CASTGDRGRGEQFF.

The rearrangement links TRBV19 to TRBJ2-7; D may be TRBD2 (6 bases). The CDR3 contains 14 residues. CDR1 LNHDA and CDR2 SQIVND come from the germline V gene (reference sequence). The germline V and J ends were trimmed by 1 base and 2 bases, with 9 bases remaining between them. This chain's CDR3 is CASSIALAAYEQYF. The CDR3 DNA follows: TGTGCCAGTAGTATAGCATTAGCGGCCTACGAGCAGTACTTC.

The sample holds many counts of this clonotype. The chain's CDR3 is CATSETLLAGGEQFF. The DNA of the CDR3 is TGTGCCACCAGTGAAACCCTTCTAGCGGGGGGGGAGCAGTTCTTC. This chain links TRBV24-1 with TRBJ2-1; 12 bases are shared with TRBD2. This CDR3 is built from 15 residues. The V and J ends lost 4 bases and 10 bases, in that order; junction bases with no gene match: 7. The germline V gene has CDR1 KGHDR and CDR2 SFDVKD.

The chain joins TRBV7-9 to TRBJ1-2; TRBD1 might be the D (5 bases). Per germline, CDR1 SEHNR and CDR2 FQNEAQ (reference sequence). The CDR3 spans 12 residues. CDR3 sequence: CSSSFGAHGYTF. The CDR3 bases are TGTTCTAGCAGCTTCGGGGCGCATGGCTACACCTTC.

This clonotype was found many times. For the CDR3, the DNA is TGCAGTGCTAGAGATCCTGGGACAGGGGGCTACAATGAGCAGTTCTTC. Translation gives CSARDPGTGGYNEQFF. V and J are TRBV20-1 and TRBJ2-1; 11 bases line up with TRBD1. The trim removed 0 bases at V and 3 bases at J, leaving 4 bases unmatched. This CDR3 comprises 16 residues. Germline assignment: CDR1 DFQATT and CDR2 SNEGSKA (reference sequence).

This clonotype was picked up many times. This chain joins TRBV10-3 and TRBJ1-1, with D perhaps matching TRBD1 (6 bases). Per germline, CDR1 ENHRY and CDR2 SYGVKD. This CDR3 comprises 15 residues. V gave up 7 bases and J gave up 0 bases, with 15 bases separating them. The chain's CDR3 is CAITTGKSMNTEAFF. The CDR3 DNA reads TGTGCCATCACGACAGGTAAATCGATGAACACTGAAGCTTTCTTT.

This clonotype was detected many times. This rearrangement joins TRBV20-1 to TRBJ2-7; perhaps TRBD2 as D (7 bases). This CDR3 comprises 17 residues. V lost 0 bases and J lost 2, with 20 bases in between. From germline, CDR1 is DFQATT and CDR2 SNEGSKA (reference sequence). This CDR3 reads CSARDSSGDTLTYEQYF. Written as DNA, the CDR3 is TGCAGTGCTAGAGACTCGAGCGGGGACACCCTTACCTACGAGCAGTACTTC.